Given below is one TCR beta chain in context. It lacks a known antigen. One base away there is no much larger clone; base qualities are not given. The germline V gene (reference sequence) yields DFQATT for CDR1 and SNEGSKA for CDR2. V sheds 4 bases and J sheds 0 bases, leaving 6 bases between their ends. The CDR3 starts with the cysteine, ends with the phenylalanine, and has 12 residues. Of all the DNA, just the CDR3 is kept, 36 bases in frame from base 1. This record comes from a study of response to subunit inactivated influenza vaccine listed by TCRdb under 2018. About the full investigation: To follow how T cells responded to a trivalent subunit inactivated influenza vaccine, the researchers relied on deep quantitative profiling of the T cell receptor repertoire. What the authors observed across the whole study: It was suggested by the authors that each seasonal influenza vaccination may recruit only a limited number of new T cells.

The library relied on RT-PCR. Sequencing instrument: Illumina HiSeq 2500. The public reads were reanalyzed by TCRdb: fastp trimming at Q25, MiXCR alignment, in-frame beta chains only. Rows matching on CDR3 protein sequence are summarized as one entry with the most common DNA and genes. This sample has 500,000 or so distinct CDR3 sequences in its table, and about 15% of those were observed once. The top ten constitute 2.5% to 3.5% of the sample. This receptor was identified in a man between 50 and 69 years old who received an inactivated influenza vaccine. Donor details come from another sample of the same person, matched by shared clones. The sample consisted of CD4+ T cells sorted from PBMCs, taken roughly 24 months after vaccination. This chain is built from TRBV20-1 and TRBJ1-1; the D gene cannot be resolved reliably. The CDR3 region has the sequence CSAKRMNTEAFF. At the DNA level, the sequence is TGCAGTGCTAAGCGGATGAACACTGAAGCTTTCTTT.